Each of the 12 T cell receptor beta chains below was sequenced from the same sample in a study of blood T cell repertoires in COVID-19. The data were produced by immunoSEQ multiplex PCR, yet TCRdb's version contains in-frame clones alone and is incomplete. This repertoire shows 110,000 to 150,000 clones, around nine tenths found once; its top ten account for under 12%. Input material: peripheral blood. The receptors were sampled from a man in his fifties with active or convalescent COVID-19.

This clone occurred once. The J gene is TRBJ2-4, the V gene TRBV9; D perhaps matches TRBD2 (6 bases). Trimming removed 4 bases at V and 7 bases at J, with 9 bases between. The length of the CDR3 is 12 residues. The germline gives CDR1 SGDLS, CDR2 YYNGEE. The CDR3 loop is CASSPGGNIQYF. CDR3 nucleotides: TGTGCCAGCAGCCCCGGGGGTAACATTCAGTACTTC.

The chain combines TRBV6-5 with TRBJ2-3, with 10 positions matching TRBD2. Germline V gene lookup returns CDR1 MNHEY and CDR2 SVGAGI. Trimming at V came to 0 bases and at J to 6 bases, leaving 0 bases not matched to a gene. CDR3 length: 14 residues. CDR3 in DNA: TGTGCCAGCAGTTACTCGACTAGCGGGGATACGCAGTATTTT. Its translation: CASSYSTSGDTQYF.

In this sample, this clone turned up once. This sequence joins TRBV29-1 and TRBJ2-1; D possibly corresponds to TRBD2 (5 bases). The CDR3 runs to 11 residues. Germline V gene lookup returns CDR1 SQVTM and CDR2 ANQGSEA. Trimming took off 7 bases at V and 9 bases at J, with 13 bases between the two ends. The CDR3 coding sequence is TGCAGCGCTTTCCTTCGGGGTGAGCAGTTCTTC. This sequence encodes CSAFLRGEQFF.

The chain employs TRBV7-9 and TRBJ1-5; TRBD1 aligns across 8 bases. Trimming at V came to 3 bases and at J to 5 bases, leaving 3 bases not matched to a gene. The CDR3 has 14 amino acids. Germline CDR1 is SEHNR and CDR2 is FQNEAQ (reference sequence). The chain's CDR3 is CASSFSQGDQPQHF. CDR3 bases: TGTGCCAGCAGCTTCTCACAGGGGGATCAGCCCCAGCATTTT.

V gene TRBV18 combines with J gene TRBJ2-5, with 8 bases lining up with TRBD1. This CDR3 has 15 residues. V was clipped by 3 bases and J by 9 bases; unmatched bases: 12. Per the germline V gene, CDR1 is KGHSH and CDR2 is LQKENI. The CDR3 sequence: CASSPSDFDRGSQYF. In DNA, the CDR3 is TGTGCCAGCTCACCCTCCGATTTTGACAGGGGTTCCCAGTACTTC.

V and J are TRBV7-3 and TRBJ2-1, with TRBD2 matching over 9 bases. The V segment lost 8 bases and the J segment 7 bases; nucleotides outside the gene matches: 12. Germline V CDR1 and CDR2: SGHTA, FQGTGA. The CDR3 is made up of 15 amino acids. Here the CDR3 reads CASRPPGLAGNEQFF. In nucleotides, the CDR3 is TGTGCCAGCCGCCCCCCGGGACTAGCTGGGAATGAGCAGTTCTTC.

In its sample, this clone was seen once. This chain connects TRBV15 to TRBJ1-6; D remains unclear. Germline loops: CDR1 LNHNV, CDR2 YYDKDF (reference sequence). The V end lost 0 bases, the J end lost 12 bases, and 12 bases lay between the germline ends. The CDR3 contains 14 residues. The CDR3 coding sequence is TGTGCCACCAGCAGAGATCTTACTAGACAACCCCTCCACTTT. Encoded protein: CATSRDLTRQPLHF.

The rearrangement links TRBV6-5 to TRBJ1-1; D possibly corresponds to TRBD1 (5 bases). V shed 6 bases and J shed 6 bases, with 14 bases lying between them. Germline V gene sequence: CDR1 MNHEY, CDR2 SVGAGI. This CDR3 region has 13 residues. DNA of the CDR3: TGTGCCAGCAGCTCAGGGTGGAGTTCTGAAGCTTTCTTT. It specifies CASSSGWSSEAFF.

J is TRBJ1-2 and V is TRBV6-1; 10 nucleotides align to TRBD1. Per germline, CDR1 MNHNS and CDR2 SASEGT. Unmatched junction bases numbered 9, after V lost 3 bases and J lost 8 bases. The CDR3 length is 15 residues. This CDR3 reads CASSEGQGLAPGYTF. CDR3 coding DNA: TGTGCCAGCAGTGAGGGACAGGGGCTCGCCCCGGGCTACACCTTC.

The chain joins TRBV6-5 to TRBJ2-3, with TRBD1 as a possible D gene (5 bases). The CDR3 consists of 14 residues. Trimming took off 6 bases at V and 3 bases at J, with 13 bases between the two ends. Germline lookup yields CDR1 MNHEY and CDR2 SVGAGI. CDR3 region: CASRPSGNTDTQYF. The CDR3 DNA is TGTGCCAGCAGGCCTTCAGGGAATACAGATACGCAGTATTTT.

The CDR3 DNA follows: TGCAGCGTCCGGGACAGAAACACTGAAGCTTTCTTT. Encoded protein: CSVRDRNTEAFF. The V gene is TRBV29-1, the J gene TRBJ1-1, with 7 bases fitting TRBD1. This CDR3 is built from 12 residues. Germline CDR1 is SQVTM and CDR2 is ANQGSEA. The V and J ends lost 6 bases and 2 bases, in that order; junction bases with no gene match: 3.

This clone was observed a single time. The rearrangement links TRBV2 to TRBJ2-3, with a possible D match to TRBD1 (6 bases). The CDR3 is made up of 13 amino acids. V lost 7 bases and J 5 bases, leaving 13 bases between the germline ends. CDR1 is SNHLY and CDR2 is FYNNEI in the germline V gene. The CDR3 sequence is CASKGGAEDTQYF. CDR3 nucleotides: TGTGCCAGCAAAGGGGGAGCCGAAGATACGCAGTATTTT. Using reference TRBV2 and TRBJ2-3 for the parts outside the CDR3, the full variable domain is EPEVTQTPSHQVTQMGQEVILRCVPISNHLYFYWYRQILGQKVEFLVSFYNNEISEKSEIFDDQFSVERPDGSNFTLKIRSTKLEDSAMYFCASKGGAEDTQYFGPGTRLTVL.